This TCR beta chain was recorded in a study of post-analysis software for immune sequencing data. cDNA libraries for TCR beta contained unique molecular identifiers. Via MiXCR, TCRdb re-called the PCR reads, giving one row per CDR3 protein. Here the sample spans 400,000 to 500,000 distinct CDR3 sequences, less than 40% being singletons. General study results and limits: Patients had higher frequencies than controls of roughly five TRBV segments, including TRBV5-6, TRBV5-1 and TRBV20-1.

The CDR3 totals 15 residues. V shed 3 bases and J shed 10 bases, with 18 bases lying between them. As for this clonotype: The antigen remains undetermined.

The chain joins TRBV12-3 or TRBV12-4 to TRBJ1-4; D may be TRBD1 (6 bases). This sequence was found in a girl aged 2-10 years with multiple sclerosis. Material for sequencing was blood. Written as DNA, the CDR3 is TGTGCCAGCAGTTTCGTTGACAGTAGGGGGGGAAAACTGTTTTTT. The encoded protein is CASSFVDSRGGKLFF.